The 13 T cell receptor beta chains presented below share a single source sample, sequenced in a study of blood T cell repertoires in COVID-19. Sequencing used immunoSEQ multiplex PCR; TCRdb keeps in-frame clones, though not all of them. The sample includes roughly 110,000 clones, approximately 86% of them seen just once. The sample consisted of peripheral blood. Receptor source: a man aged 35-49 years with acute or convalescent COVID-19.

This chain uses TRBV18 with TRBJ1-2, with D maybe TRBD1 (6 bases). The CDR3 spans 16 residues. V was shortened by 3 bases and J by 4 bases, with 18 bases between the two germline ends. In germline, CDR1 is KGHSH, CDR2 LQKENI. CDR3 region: CASSPRTGKEVYGYTF. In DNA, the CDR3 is TGTGCCAGCTCACCCCGTACAGGGAAAGAGGTCTATGGCTACACCTTC.

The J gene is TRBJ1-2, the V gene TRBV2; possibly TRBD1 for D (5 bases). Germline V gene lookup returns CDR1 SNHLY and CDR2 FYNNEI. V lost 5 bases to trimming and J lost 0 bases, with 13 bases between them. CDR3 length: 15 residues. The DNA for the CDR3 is TGTGCCAGCAGTCAGGGAAATGAGGCTAACTATGGCTACACCTTC. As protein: CASSQGNEANYGYTF.

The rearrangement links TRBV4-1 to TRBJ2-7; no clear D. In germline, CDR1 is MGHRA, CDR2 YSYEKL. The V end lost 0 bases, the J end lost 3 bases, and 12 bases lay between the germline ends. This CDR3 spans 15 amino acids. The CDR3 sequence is CASSQDSQLGYEQYF. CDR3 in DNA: TGCGCCAGCAGCCAAGATTCACAGCTGGGCTACGAGCAGTACTTC.

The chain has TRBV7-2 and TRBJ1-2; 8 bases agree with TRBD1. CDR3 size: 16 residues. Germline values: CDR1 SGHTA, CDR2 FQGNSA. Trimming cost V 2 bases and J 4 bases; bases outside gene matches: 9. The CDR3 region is CASSLRGAGGFYGYTF. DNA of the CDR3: TGTGCCAGCAGCTTAAGGGGGGCAGGGGGCTTCTATGGCTACACCTTC.

The CDR3 here is CASSRDRNSYEQYF. The CDR3 nucleotides are TGTGCCAGCAGCCGGGACAGGAACTCCTACGAGCAGTACTTC. V usage is TRBV6-5 and J usage is TRBJ2-7; 8 positions agree with TRBD1. The CDR3 is 14 residues long. Per germline, CDR1 MNHEY and CDR2 SVGAGI. With V trimmed by 6 bases and J by 0 bases, 4 bases remained unmatched.

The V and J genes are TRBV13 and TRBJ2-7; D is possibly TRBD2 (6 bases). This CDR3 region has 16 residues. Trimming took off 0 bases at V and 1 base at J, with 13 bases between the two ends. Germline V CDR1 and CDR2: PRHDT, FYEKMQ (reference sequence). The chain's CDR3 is CASSLGVAATSYEQYF. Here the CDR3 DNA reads TGTGCCAGCAGCTTAGGGGTAGCGGCTACTTCCTACGAGCAGTACTTC.

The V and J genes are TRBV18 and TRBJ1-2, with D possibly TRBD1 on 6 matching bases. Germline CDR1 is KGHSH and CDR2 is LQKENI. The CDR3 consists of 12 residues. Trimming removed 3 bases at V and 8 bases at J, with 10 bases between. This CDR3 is CASSPRTEGYTF. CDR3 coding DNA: TGTGCCAGCTCACCGAGGACAGAGGGCTACACCTTC.

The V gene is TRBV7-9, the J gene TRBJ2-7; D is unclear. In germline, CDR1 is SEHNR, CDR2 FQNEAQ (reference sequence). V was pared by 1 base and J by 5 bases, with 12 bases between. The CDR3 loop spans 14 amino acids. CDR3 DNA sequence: TGTGCCAGCAGCTTAGGTTCGGGTTTCGACGAGCAGTACTTC. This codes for CASSLGSGFDEQYF.

CDR3 amino acids: CAWSVGTGNSPLHF. For the CDR3, the DNA is TGTGCCTGGAGTGTAGGGACAGGGAATTCACCCCTCCACTTT. The rearrangement links TRBV30 to TRBJ1-6, with 9 bases matching TRBD1. J gave up 7 bases and V 0 bases, and 1 base lay outside the gene matches. The length of the CDR3 is 14 residues. Germline V gene data show CDR1 as GTSNPN and CDR2 as SVGIG (reference sequence).

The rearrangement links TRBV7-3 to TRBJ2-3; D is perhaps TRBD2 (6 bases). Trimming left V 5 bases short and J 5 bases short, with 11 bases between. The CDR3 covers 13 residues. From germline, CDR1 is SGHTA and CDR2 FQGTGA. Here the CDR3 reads CASSRGGIDTQYF. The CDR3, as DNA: TGTGCCAGCAGCCGGGGCGGGATAGATACGCAGTATTTT.

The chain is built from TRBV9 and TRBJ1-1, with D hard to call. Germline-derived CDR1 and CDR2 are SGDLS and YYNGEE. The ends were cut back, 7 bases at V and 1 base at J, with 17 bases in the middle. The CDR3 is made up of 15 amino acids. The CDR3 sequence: CASDEAARTNTEAFF. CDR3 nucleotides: TGTGCCAGCGACGAGGCAGCAAGAACGAACACTGAAGCTTTCTTT.

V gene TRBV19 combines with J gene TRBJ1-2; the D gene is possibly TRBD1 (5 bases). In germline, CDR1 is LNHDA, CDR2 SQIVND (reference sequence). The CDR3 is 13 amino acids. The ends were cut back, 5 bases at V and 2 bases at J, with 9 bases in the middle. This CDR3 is CASSRPGNYGYTF. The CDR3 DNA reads TGTGCCAGTAGTCGGCCAGGGAACTATGGCTACACCTTC.

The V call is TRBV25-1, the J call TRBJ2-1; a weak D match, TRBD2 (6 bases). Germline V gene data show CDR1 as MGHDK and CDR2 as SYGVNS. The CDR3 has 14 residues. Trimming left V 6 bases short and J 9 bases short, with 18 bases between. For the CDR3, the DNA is TGTGCCAGCAGCGGCGAACCGTTCGGGGGTGAGCAGTTCTTC. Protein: CASSGEPFGGEQFF.